A single sample gave rise to the 6 T cell receptor beta chains below, sequenced in a study of response to subunit inactivated influenza vaccine. MiXCR, applied by TCRdb to the RT-PCR reads, yields one record per CDR3 protein. The sample yields about 570,000 distinct CDR3 sequences, roughly 12% seen once. The sample in question was PBMCs from blood, obtained on the day of vaccination. These receptor sequences come from a man aged 50 to 60 who received an inactivated influenza vaccine.

A few counts support this clonotype. The chain uses TRBV12-3 or TRBV12-4 and TRBJ1-1; D may be TRBD1 (6 bases). There are 14 residues in the CDR3. Trimming removed 6 bases from V and 1 base from J, with 12 bases in between. CDR3 DNA: TGTGCCAGCAGAATGGGACACTCGAACACTGAAGCTTTCTTT. It codes for CASRMGHSNTEAFF.

This clonotype has only a few counts. The chain recombines TRBV4-3 with TRBJ2-3; 13 bases match TRBD2. Germline loops: CDR1 LGHNA, CDR2 YSLEER. V lost 0 bases to trimming and J lost 3 bases; unmatched junction nucleotides: 3. This CDR3 spans 17 amino acids. The CDR3 DNA reads TGCGCCAGCAGCCAAGATGGGACTAGCGGGGTTACAGATACGCAGTATTTT. Translation gives CASSQDGTSGVTDTQYF.

This rearrangement joins TRBV6-2 or TRBV6-3 to TRBJ1-4; a weak D match, TRBD1 (5 bases). Germline assignment: CDR1 MNHEY and CDR2 SVGEGT. V was clipped by 4 bases and J by 2 bases, with 17 bases between them. The CDR3 length is 17 residues. CDR3 in amino acids: CASSSPGPGNTNEKLFF. CDR3 nucleotides: TGTGCCAGCAGTTCGCCGGGACCGGGGAATACTAATGAAAAACTGTTTTTT.

This clonotype has at least ten counts. This chain joins TRBV25-1 and TRBJ1-1; maybe TRBD1 (5 bases). Trimming took off 6 bases at V and 1 base at J, with 12 bases between the two ends. The CDR3 contains 14 residues. Germline loops: CDR1 MGHDK, CDR2 SYGVNS. The CDR3 region is CASSQARGNTEAFF. The CDR3 nucleotides read TGTGCCAGCAGCCAGGCAAGGGGGAACACTGAAGCTTTCTTT.

In this sample, this clonotype turned up many times. This sequence joins TRBV28 and TRBJ1-5; 8 bases align to TRBD1. The germline V gene has CDR1 MDHEN and CDR2 SYDVKM. This CDR3 comprises 16 residues. The ends lost 2 bases at V and 2 bases at J; junction bases unmatched: 5. The CDR3 sequence is CASSLGQGYGNQPQHF. CDR3 coding DNA: TGTGCCAGCAGTTTAGGACAGGGATACGGCAATCAGCCCCAGCATTTT. Filled out from reference TRBV28 and TRBJ1-5, the complete variable domain reads DVKVTQSSRYLVKRTGEKVFLECVQDMDHENMFWYRQDPGLGLRLIYFSYDVKMKEKGDIPEGYSVSREKKERFSLILESASTNQTSMYLCASSLGQGYGNQPQHFGDGTRLSIL.

This sequence joins TRBV3-1 and TRBJ1-1; D is unresolved. The CDR3 spans 16 residues. The germline V gene encodes CDR1 LGHDT and CDR2 YNNKEL (reference sequence). V gave up 2 bases and J gave up 0 bases, with 13 bases separating them. The CDR3 DNA follows: TGTGCCAGCAGCCAATCGTGGCTAGGTCTGAACACTGAAGCTTTCTTT. Amino acids: CASSQSWLGLNTEAFF.